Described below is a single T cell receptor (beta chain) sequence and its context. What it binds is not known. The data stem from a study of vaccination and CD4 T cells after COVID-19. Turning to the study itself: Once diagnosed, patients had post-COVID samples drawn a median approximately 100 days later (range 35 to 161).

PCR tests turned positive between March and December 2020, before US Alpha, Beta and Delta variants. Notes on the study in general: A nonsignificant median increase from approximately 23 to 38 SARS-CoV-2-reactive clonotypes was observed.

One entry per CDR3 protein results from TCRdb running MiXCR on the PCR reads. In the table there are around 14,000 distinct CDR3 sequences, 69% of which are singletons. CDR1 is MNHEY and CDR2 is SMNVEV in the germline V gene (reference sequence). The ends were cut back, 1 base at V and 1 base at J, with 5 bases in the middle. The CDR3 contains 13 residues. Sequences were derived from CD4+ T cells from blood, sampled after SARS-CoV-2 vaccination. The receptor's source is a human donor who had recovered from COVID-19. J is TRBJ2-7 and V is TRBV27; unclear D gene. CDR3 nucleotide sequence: TGTGCCAGCAGTTTATACGCTTCCTACGAGCAGTACTTC. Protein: CASSLYASYEQYF.